Detailed here is one T cell receptor (beta chain). It was 9.5 to 10 milliliters of peripheral blood that were drawn from each donor. A J-beta primer mix and a sample-barcoded 5' primer were used in a second PCR of about 7 to 12 cycles. TCRdb fed the 5' RACE reads into MiXCR, producing one record per CDR3 protein. The sample has 800,000 to 950,000 distinct CDR3 sequences; roughly 52% are singletons. This entry belongs to a study of blood T cells in healthy people across ages. Whole-study context: Template switching recovered approximately one barcoded beta molecule for every two T cells.

Germline lookup yields CDR1 SQVTM and CDR2 ANQGSEA. V lost 3 bases and J lost 1, with 6 bases in between. CDR3 length: 12 residues. The chain is built from TRBV29-1 and TRBJ2-5; D is unclear. The source of this sequence is a man aged 25 to 40 in good health. Sequencing input: blood. CDR3 sequence: CSVDASQETQYF. The CDR3, as DNA: TGCAGCGTTGACGCCAGCCAAGAGACCCAGTACTTC. The variable domain in full, completed from reference TRBV29-1 and TRBJ2-5, reads SAVISQKPSRDICQRGTSLTIQCQVDSQVTMMFWYRQQPGQSLTLIATANQGSEATYESGFVIDKFPISRPNLTFSTLTVSNMSPEDSSIYLCSVDASQETQYFGPGTRLLVL.